Listed below are T cell receptor beta chains from one sample, sequenced in a study of blood T cell repertoires in COVID-19. Libraries were prepared by immunoSEQ multiplex PCR; TCRdb keeps only in-frame clonotypes and omits some of them. This sample has about 140,000 clones, with 75% to 90% found just once. The specimen was peripheral blood. The receptor set was obtained from a woman in her sixties or seventies with active COVID-19. CDR3s leave out the opening cysteine and the closing phenylalanine or tryptophan.

TRBV5-1,ASRRGDRSYEQY
TRBV28,ASSLDLRTVSYEQY
TRBV4-3,ASSQETGSTDTQY
TRBV19,ASSQRTSGGPLAQF
TRBV5-1,ASSLATVSSTDTQY
TRBV18,ASSATLAGIGTDTQY
TRBV6-5,ASSTGSWDTQY
TRBV6-1,ASSDKRDRGNQPQH
TRBV5-1,ASSLGGTGGTYEQY
TRBV14,ASSYTGKFTGELF